The 28 T cell receptor beta chains below were found in one sample sequenced in a study of blood T cell repertoires in COVID-19. Sequencing used immunoSEQ multiplex PCR; TCRdb keeps in-frame clones, though not all of them. Among a few hundred thousand clones listed, roughly nine tenths were seen once. The specimen was PBMCs or T cells enriched from blood (not recorded which). The origin of the receptors is a woman in her 30s who had recovered from COVID-19.

This chain links TRBV6-2 or TRBV6-3 with TRBJ1-5; TRBD1 matches at 9 bases. CDR1 is MNHEY, CDR2 SVGEGT, per germline. Losses at the gene ends were 0 bases for V and 6 bases for J; bases not matched to a gene: 6. The CDR3 is 16 residues long. CDR3 coding DNA: TGTGCCAGCAGTTACTCTTGGACAGGGGAAGGTCAGCCCCAGCATTTT. This encodes CASSYSWTGEGQPQHF.

This clone was found once. The chain recombines TRBV6-5 with TRBJ2-5, with 8 bases fitting TRBD1. Per germline, CDR1 MNHEY and CDR2 SVGAGI. The CDR3 is made up of 14 amino acids. V trimming: 5 bases; J trimming: 2 bases; junction bases outside the gene matches: 4. CDR3 sequence: CASSPQGAQETQYF. Written as DNA, the CDR3 is TGTGCCAGCAGTCCCCAGGGGGCACAAGAGACCCAGTACTTC.

V is TRBV5-1 and J is TRBJ1-1; 10 bases match TRBD1. The J segment lost 11 bases and the V segment lost 7 bases, leaving 23 bases of the junction unmatched. This CDR3 has 17 amino acids. CDR1 is SGHRS, CDR2 YFSETQ, per germline. The chain's CDR3 is CASGRQGAFTGSRQAFF. CDR3 coding DNA: TGCGCCAGCGGAAGACAGGGGGCGTTTACGGGGTCTCGCCAGGCTTTCTTT.

The CDR3 region has the DNA TGTGCCAGTAGTCCGGGGAGGGCCACTGAAGCTTTCTTT. Amino acid sequence: CASSPGRATEAFF. This chain links TRBV19 with TRBJ1-1; D not certain. This CDR3 has 13 residues. The germline V and J ends were trimmed by 5 bases and 4 bases, with 11 bases remaining between them. Germline CDR1 is LNHDA and CDR2 is SQIVND (reference sequence).

V usage is TRBV3-1 (or the pseudogene TRBV3-2) and J usage is TRBJ2-2; 9 positions agree with TRBD2. The germline V gene encodes CDR1 LGHDT and CDR2 YNNKEL (reference sequence). This CDR3 comprises 16 residues. Trimming at V came to 6 bases and at J to 0 bases, leaving 5 bases not matched to a gene. CDR3 bases: TGTGCCAGCAGTCGGCTAGCGGGGCCGAACACCGGGGAGCTGTTTTTT. Translated: CASSRLAGPNTGELFF.

The rearrangement links TRBV6-4 to TRBJ2-1, with TRBD1 as a possible D gene (5 bases). CDR3 length equals 13 residues. The V gene's germline CDR1 is MRHNA and CDR2 SNTAGT. V was cut by 2 bases and J by 6 bases, with 8 bases left in between. CDR3 sequence: CASSDARANEQFF. The CDR3 nucleotides read TGTGCCAGCAGTGACGCCAGGGCCAATGAGCAGTTCTTC.

The rearrangement links TRBV25-1 to TRBJ1-1; D not resolved. The CDR3 contains 11 residues. Trimming stripped 7 bases from V and 4 bases from J, with 7 bases between. Germline V gene data show CDR1 as MGHDK and CDR2 as SYGVNS. The CDR3 region has the DNA TGTGCCAGCATCACAAGCACTGAAGCTTTCTTT. It codes for CASITSTEAFF.

The chain combines TRBV29-1 with TRBJ1-2; D not resolved. The germline gives CDR1 SQVTM, CDR2 ANQGSEA. The V end was cut by 3 bases, the J end by 3 bases, with 11 bases between. This CDR3 is 13 amino acids long. As DNA, the CDR3 is TGCAGCGTTGAGTCCACTCGGTACTATGGCTACACCTTC. Protein sequence: CSVESTRYYGYTF.

The genes are TRBV19 and TRBJ1-1, with D maybe TRBD1 (6 bases). The CDR3 is made up of 13 amino acids. Per the germline V gene, CDR1 is LNHDA and CDR2 is SQIVND (reference sequence). V lost 7 bases, J lost 0 bases, and 9 bases lay in between. CDR3 sequence (DNA): TGTGCCAGTACCCACAGGGTGAACACTGAAGCTTTCTTT. Protein product: CASTHRVNTEAFF.

The CDR3 protein is CASSMARTGHYEQYF. CDR3 DNA sequence: TGTGCCAGCAGCATGGCCCGGACAGGTCACTACGAGCAGTACTTC. V and J are TRBV7-9 and TRBJ2-7; TRBD1 matches 7 bases. Germline trimming cut 5 bases from V and 3 bases from J; bases unmatched to any gene: 10. This CDR3 has 15 residues. Germline values: CDR1 SEHNR, CDR2 FQNEAQ (reference sequence). The full variable domain, completed using reference TRBV7-9 and TRBJ2-7, is DTGVSQNPRHKITKRGQNVTFRCDPISEHNRLYWYRQTLGQGPEFLTYFQNEAQLEKSRLLSDRFSAERPKGSFSTLEIQRTEQGDSAMYLCASSMARTGHYEQYFGPGTRLTVT.

The J gene is TRBJ1-4, the V gene TRBV7-2; weak D call: TRBD1 (5 bases). The germline V gene has CDR1 SGHTA and CDR2 FQGNSA. This CDR3 is 12 amino acids long. Deletions cut 2 bases from V and 7 bases from J, with 5 bases between. This chain's CDR3 is CASSLQGEKLFF. The DNA for the CDR3 is TGTGCCAGCAGCTTACAGGGTGAAAAACTGTTTTTT.

The count of this clone is one. The V call is TRBV2, the J call TRBJ2-5, with D perhaps matching TRBD2 (5 bases). CDR1 is SNHLY and CDR2 is FYNNEI in the germline V gene. The CDR3 length is 15 residues. The V end was cut by 2 bases, the J end by 9 bases, with 19 bases between. This chain's CDR3 is CASSETGKWGEPQYF. The CDR3 DNA follows: TGTGCCAGCAGTGAAACCGGGAAGTGGGGTGAGCCCCAGTACTTC. The full variable domain, its missing parts supplied by reference TRBV2 and TRBJ2-5, is EPEVTQTPSHQVTQMGQEVILRCVPISNHLYFYWYRQILGQKVEFLVSFYNNEISEKSEIFDDQFSVERPDGSNFTLKIRSTKLEDSAMYFCASSETGKWGEPQYFGPGTRLLVL.

The rearrangement joins TRBV6-6 to TRBJ2-1, with 11 bases that match TRBD2. Germline trimming cut 5 bases from V and 2 bases from J; bases unmatched to any gene: 2. CDR1 is MNHNY, CDR2 SVGAGI, per germline (reference sequence). The CDR3 loop spans 15 amino acids. CDR3 sequence (DNA): TGTGCCAGCAGTAAGACTAGCGGGGCCTACAATGAGCAGTTCTTC. Its protein product is CASSKTSGAYNEQFF.

The chain is built from TRBV6-2 or TRBV6-3 and TRBJ1-1; D perhaps matches TRBD1 (5 bases). The V gene's germline CDR1 is MNHEY and CDR2 SVGEGT. V was cut by 2 bases and J by 2 bases, with 6 bases left in between. The CDR3 consists of 13 residues. Here the CDR3 reads CASSYQGNTEAFF. CDR3 DNA: TGTGCCAGCAGTTACCAGGGTAACACTGAAGCTTTCTTT.

The V gene is TRBV5-6, the J gene TRBJ2-5, with D possibly matching TRBD2 (6 bases). Trimming cost V 5 bases and J 7 bases, with 15 bases left between them. The CDR3 is 13 residues long. Per the germline V gene, CDR1 is SGHDT and CDR2 is YYEEEE. CDR3 nucleotides: TGTGCCAGCAGTTCGTCGGGGGTGGGGACCCAGTACTTC. Its protein product is CASSSSGVGTQYF. The full variable domain, its missing parts supplied by reference TRBV5-6 and TRBJ2-5, is DAGVTQSPTHLIKTRGQQVTLRCSPKSGHDTVSWYQQALGQGPQFIFQYYEEEERQRGNFPDRFSGHQFPNYSSELNVNALLLGDSALYLCASSSSGVGTQYFGPGTRLLVL.

V gene TRBV9 combines with J gene TRBJ1-2; 10 bases fit TRBD1. From germline, CDR1 is SGDLS and CDR2 YYNGEE. J lost 8 bases, V lost 0 bases, and 4 bases had no gene match. CDR3 length: 14 residues. The CDR3: CASSVAGQGGGYTF. Written as DNA, the CDR3 is TGTGCCAGCAGCGTAGCTGGACAGGGGGGAGGCTACACCTTC.

This clone was seen once. CDR3 in amino acids: CASSSVGGGSDGYTF. DNA for the CDR3: TGTGCCAGTAGTTCAGTCGGGGGAGGAAGCGATGGCTACACCTTC. This chain links TRBV19 with TRBJ1-2; perhaps TRBD1 as D (5 bases). The CDR3 is 15 amino acids. Germline loops: CDR1 LNHDA, CDR2 SQIVND (reference sequence). Trimming shortened V by 5 bases and J by 6 bases, and 19 bases separated the two germline ends.

V is TRBV7-9 and J is TRBJ2-5; D gene ambiguous. Germline V gene lookup returns CDR1 SEHNR and CDR2 FQNEAQ (reference sequence). This CDR3 region has 13 residues. V was shortened by 0 bases and J by 7 bases, with 9 bases between the two germline ends. CDR3 DNA sequence: TGTGCCAGCAGCTTAGCCGAAAGAGGGACCCAGTACTTC. Protein sequence: CASSLAERGTQYF.

V usage is TRBV6-5 and J usage is TRBJ1-4; 7 bases map to TRBD1. CDR1 MNHEY and CDR2 SVGAGI come from the germline V gene. V trimming: 4 bases; J trimming: 8 bases; junction bases outside the gene matches: 1. CDR3 size: 12 residues. CDR3 sequence: CASSWDREKLFF. The CDR3 DNA reads as TGTGCCAGCAGTTGGGACAGAGAAAAACTGTTTTTT.

The genes are TRBV4-2 and TRBJ2-3; 15 bases agree with TRBD2. The V and J ends lost 4 bases and 1 base, in that order; junction bases with no gene match: 6. CDR1 LGHNA and CDR2 YNFKEQ come from the germline V gene. CDR3 length equals 18 residues. The chain's CDR3 is CASSPGLAGGLGTDTQYF. CDR3 nucleotides: TGTGCCAGCAGCCCCGGACTAGCGGGGGGGCTAGGCACAGATACGCAGTATTTT.

The chain is built from TRBV4-2 and TRBJ1-3; D uncertain. Germline V gene data show CDR1 as LGHNA and CDR2 as YNFKEQ. The CDR3 has 16 residues. The V end was cut by 0 bases, the J end by 3 bases, with 12 bases between. CDR3 loop: CASSQEFPVFGNTIYF. The CDR3 coding sequence is TGTGCCAGCAGCCAAGAGTTCCCAGTGTTTGGAAACACCATATATTTT.

As regards this clone: Other DNA sequences from this sample encode an identical CDR3 as well. The chain employs TRBV19 and TRBJ1-1; TRBD1 agrees at 7 bases. Germline loops: CDR1 LNHDA, CDR2 SQIVND (reference sequence). V lost 3 bases to trimming and J lost 4 bases; unmatched junction nucleotides: 5. The CDR3 has 14 amino acids. The CDR3 protein is CASSIGQGGTEAFF. CDR3 DNA: TGTGCCAGTAGTATCGGGCAGGGGGGCACTGAAGCTTTCTTT.

The rearrangement links TRBV7-2 to TRBJ2-3; 7 bases agree with TRBD1. The germline V gene encodes CDR1 SGHTA and CDR2 FQGNSA. Losses at the gene ends were 1 base for V and 2 bases for J; bases not matched to a gene: 3. This CDR3 comprises 15 residues. The CDR3 DNA sequence: TGTGCCAGCAGCTTAGGGGGACAGCCCACAGATACGCAGTATTTT. Its translation is CASSLGGQPTDTQYF.

The chain links TRBV6-5 to TRBJ1-2, with a possible D match to TRBD1 (6 bases). The ends were cut back, 0 bases at V and 4 bases at J, with 9 bases in the middle. The CDR3 runs 14 residues. Germline assignment: CDR1 MNHEY and CDR2 SVGAGI. The CDR3 sequence is CASSYSATGYGYTF. As DNA, the CDR3 is TGTGCCAGCAGTTACTCAGCGACAGGCTATGGCTACACCTTC.

The V gene is TRBV9, the J gene TRBJ2-3; D is ambiguous. Germline CDR1 SGDLS, CDR2 YYNGEE. CDR3 length: 13 amino acids. Deletions cut 0 bases from V and 4 bases from J, with 6 bases between. The CDR3 nucleotides are TGTGCCAGCAGCGTAGCTCCCCCAGATACGCAGTATTTT. Protein product: CASSVAPPDTQYF.

This rearrangement joins TRBV28 to TRBJ2-7; 9 bases match TRBD1. There are 12 residues in the CDR3. V gave up 8 bases and J gave up 4 bases; unmatched junction bases: 3. Germline V CDR1 and CDR2: MDHEN, SYDVKM. CDR3 sequence reads: CASRDRGYEQYF. The CDR3 nucleotides read TGTGCCAGCCGCGACAGGGGGTACGAGCAGTACTTC.

The J gene is TRBJ1-3, the V gene TRBV7-8, with D possibly being TRBD1 (5 bases). Between the trimmed V and J ends, which lost 10 bases and 4 bases, there was a span of 11 bases. The CDR3 extends over 12 amino acids. Germline-derived CDR1 and CDR2 are SGHVS and FQNEAQ. The CDR3 spells CATSGVGNTIYF. The CDR3 DNA is TGTGCCACCTCGGGGGTGGGAAACACCATATATTTT.

The rearrangement joins TRBV2 to TRBJ1-4; D call uncertain. Trimming removed 8 bases from V and 7 bases from J, with 14 bases in between. The CDR3 runs 13 residues. The V gene's germline CDR1 is SNHLY and CDR2 FYNNEI. The CDR3 sequence: CASVGGFGEKLFF. Here the CDR3 DNA reads TGTGCCAGCGTGGGAGGGTTCGGTGAAAAACTGTTTTTT.